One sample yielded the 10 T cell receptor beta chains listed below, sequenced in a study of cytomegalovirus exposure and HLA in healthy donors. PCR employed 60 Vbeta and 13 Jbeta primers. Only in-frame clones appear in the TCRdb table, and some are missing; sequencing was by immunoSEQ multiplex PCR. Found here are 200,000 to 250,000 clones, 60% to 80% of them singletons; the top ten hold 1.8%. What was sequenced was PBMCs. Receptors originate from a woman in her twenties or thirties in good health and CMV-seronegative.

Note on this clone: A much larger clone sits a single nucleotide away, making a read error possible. The CDR3 region has the DNA TGTGCCTGGAGTGCGGACAGGGTGAATCATGGCTACACCTTC. It is translated as CAWSADRVNHGYTF. The chain combines TRBV30 with TRBJ1-2; TRBD1 matches at 8 bases. Germline CDR1 GTSNPN, CDR2 SVGIG (reference sequence). J was trimmed by 6 bases and V by 1 base; bases with no gene match: 7. The CDR3 contains 14 residues.

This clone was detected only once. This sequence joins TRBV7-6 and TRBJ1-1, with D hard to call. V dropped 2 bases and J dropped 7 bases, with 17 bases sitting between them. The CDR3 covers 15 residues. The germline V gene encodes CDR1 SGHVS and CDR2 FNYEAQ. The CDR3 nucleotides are TGTGCCAGCAGCTTAACTAAGGCATCCCCCAGTGAAGCTTTCTTT. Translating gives CASSLTKASPSEAFF. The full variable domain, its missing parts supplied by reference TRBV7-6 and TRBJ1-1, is GAGVSQSPRYKVTKRGQDVALRCDPISGHVSLYWYRQALGQGPEFLTYFNYEAQQDKSGLPNDRFSAERPEGSISTLTIQRTEQRDSAMYRCASSLTKASPSEAFFGQGTRLTVV.

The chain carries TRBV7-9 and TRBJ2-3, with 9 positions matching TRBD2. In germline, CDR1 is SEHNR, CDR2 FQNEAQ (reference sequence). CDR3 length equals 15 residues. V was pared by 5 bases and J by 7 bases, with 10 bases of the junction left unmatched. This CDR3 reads CASSAGGRAENTQYF. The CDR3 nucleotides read TGTGCCAGCAGCGCTGGCGGGAGGGCCGAGAATACGCAGTATTTT. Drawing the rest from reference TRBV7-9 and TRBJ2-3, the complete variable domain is DTGVSQNPRHKITKRGQNVTFRCDPISEHNRLYWYRQTLGQGPEFLTYFQNEAQLEKSRLLSDRFSAERPKGSFSTLEIQRTEQGDSAMYLCASSAGGRAENTQYFGPGTRLTVL.

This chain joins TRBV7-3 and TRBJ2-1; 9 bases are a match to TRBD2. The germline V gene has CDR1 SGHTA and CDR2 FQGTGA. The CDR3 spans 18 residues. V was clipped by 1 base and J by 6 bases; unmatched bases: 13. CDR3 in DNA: TGTGCCAGCAGCTTAAAAGTGGGATGGGGACTAGCAAGCAATGAGCAGTTCTTC. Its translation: CASSLKVGWGLASNEQFF. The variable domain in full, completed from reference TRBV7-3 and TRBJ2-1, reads GAGVSQTPSNKVTEKGKYVELRCDPISGHTALYWYRQSLGQGPEFLIYFQGTGAADDSGLPNDRFFAVRPEGSVSTLKIQRTERGDSAVYLCASSLKVGWGLASNEQFFGPGTRLTVL.

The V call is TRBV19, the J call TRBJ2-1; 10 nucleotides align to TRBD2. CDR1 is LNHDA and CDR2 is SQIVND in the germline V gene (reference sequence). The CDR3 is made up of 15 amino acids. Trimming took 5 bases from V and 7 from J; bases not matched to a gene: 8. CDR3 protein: CASSPQRGGGNEQFF. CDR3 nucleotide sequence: TGTGCCAGTAGTCCCCAGCGGGGGGGAGGGAATGAGCAGTTCTTC.

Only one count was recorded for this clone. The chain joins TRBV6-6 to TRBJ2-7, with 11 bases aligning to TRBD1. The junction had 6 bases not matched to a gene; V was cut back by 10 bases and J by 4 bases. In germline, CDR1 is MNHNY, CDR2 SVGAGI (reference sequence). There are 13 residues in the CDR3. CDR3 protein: CATRTGGSYEQYF. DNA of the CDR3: TGTGCCACCCGGACAGGGGGCAGTTACGAGCAGTACTTC.

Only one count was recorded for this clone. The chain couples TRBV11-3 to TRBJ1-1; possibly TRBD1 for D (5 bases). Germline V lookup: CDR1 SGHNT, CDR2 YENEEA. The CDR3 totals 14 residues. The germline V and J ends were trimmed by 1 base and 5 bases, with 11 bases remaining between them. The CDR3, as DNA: TGTGCCAGCAGCTTAGTAGGGGTGGGGACTGAAGCTTTCTTT. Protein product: CASSLVGVGTEAFF.

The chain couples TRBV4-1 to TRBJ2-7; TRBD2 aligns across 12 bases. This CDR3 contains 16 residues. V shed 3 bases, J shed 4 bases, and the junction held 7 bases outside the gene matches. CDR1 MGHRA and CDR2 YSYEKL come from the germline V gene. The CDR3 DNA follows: TGCGCCAGCAGCCAGGTTCTAGCGGGAGGGCGGTACGAGCAGTACTTC. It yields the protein CASSQVLAGGRYEQYF.

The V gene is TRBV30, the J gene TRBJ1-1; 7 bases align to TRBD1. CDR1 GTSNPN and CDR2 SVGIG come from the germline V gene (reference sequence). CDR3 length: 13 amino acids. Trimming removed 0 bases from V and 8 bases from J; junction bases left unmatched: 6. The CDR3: CAWSVLGTEEAFF. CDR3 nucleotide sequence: TGTGCCTGGAGTGTACTAGGGACAGAGGAAGCTTTCTTT.

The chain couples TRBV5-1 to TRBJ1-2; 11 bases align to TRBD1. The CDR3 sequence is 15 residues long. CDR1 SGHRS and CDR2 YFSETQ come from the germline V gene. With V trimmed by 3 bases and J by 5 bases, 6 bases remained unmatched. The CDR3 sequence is CASSSGTGGGYGYTF. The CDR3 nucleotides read TGCGCCAGCAGCTCCGGGACAGGGGGGGGGTATGGCTACACCTTC.